This T cell receptor (beta chain) stems from a study of beta chain features in type 1 diabetes. The study, taken as a whole, reports: Insertions were fewer and deletions more numerous at VDJ junctions in type 1 diabetes patients. Moderate yet significant TCRB CDR3 shortening was seen in Type 1 diabetes patients in all four CD4+ subsets. Whatever favoring of shorter templates PCR might show would apply equally to patients and controls. Relative to healthy donors, patients appeared to have naive, central memory and Treg TCRB repertoires that were more similar.

Sequencing targeted expressed TCRB transcripts, as all isolated RNA had been reverse transcribed. Libraries were prepared by immunoSEQ multiplex PCR; TCRdb keeps only in-frame clonotypes and omits some of them. This table holds about 180,000 clones, more than 10% found once. This clone was seen only a few times. What it binds is not known. V lost 1 base and J 4 bases, leaving 14 bases between the germline ends. Germline CDR1 and CDR2: SGDLS and YYNGEE. The CDR3 is 15 residues long. The V call is TRBV9, the J call TRBJ2-5; D is possibly TRBD2 (6 bases). This TCR came from a woman in her late teens or twenties in good health. Sequencing was carried out using central memory CD4+ T cells from blood. CDR3 DNA sequence: TGTGCCAGCAGCGTATCTCCTTCCGGGAGAGAGACCCAGTACTTC. It translates to CASSVSPSGRETQYF.